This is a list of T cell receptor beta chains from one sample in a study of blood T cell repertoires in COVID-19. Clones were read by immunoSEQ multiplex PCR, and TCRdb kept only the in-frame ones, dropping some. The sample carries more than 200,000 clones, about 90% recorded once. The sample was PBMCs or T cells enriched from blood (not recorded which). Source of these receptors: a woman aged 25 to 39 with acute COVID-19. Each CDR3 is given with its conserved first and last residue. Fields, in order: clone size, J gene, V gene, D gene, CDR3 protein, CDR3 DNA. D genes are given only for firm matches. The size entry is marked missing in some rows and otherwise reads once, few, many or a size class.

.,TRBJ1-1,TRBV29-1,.,CSVEKFMNTEAFF,TGCAGCGTTGAAAAATTTATGAACACTGAAGCTTTCTTT
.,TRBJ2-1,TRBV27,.,CASRIGGSSYNEQFF,TGTGCCAGCAGGATCGGGGGAAGCTCCTACAATGAGCAGTTCTTC
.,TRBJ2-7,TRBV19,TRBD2,CASTARPSGERQYF,TGTGCCAGTACTGCCCGGCCTAGCGGGGAGAGGCAGTACTTC
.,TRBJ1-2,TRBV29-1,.,CSTRRGANYGYTF,TGCAGCACCCGACGGGGGGCTAACTATGGCTACACCTTC
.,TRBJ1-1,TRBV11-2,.,CASSSGLGTEAFF,TGTGCCAGCAGCTCGGGACTTGGCACTGAAGCTTTCTTT
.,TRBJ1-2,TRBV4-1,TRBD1,CASSQPDRVSYGYTF,TGCGCCAGCAGCCAACCCGACAGGGTTTCATACGGCTACACCTTC
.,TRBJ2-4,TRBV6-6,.,CASSETENIQYF,TGTGCCAGCAGTGAGACAGAAAACATTCAGTACTTC
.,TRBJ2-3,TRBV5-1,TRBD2,CASSLAPAGEGADTQYF,TGCGCCAGCAGCTTGGCTCCAGCGGGAGAAGGCGCAGATACGCAGTATTTT
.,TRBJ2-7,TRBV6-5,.,CASTPRDTAWEQYF,TGTGCCAGCACCCCTAGGGACACCGCTTGGGAGCAGTACTTC
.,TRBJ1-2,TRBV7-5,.,CARSLRSGNYGYTF,TGTGCCAGAAGCCTTAGATCGGGTAACTATGGCTACACCTTC
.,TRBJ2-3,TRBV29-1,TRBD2,CSVVETSGTDTQYF,TGCAGCGTTGTGGAGACTAGCGGCACAGATACGCAGTATTTT
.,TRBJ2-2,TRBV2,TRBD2,CASSTPGGRVTGELFF,TGTGCCAGCTCGACCCCGGGGGGGCGTGTCACCGGGGAGCTGTTTTTT
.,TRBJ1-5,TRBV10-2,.,CASSAEINQPQHF,TGCGCCAGCAGTGCGGAGATCAATCAGCCCCAGCATTTT
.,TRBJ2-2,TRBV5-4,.,CASSLKGAGSGELFF,TGTGCCAGCAGCTTGAAGGGGGCGGGATCCGGGGAGCTGTTTTTT
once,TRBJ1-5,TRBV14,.,CASSLQGNQPQHF,TGTGCCAGCAGCCTCCAGGGAAATCAGCCCCAGCATTTT
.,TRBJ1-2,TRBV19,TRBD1,CASSPRTGTTSNYGYTF,TGTGCCAGTAGTCCCCGGACAGGGACAACCAGCAACTATGGCTACACCTTC
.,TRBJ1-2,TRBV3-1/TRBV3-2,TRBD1,CASSHKDRAGYGYTF,TGTGCCAGCAGCCACAAGGACAGGGCGGGCTATGGCTACACCTTC
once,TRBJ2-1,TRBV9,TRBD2,CASSVDPASGIYNEQFF,TGTGCCAGCAGCGTAGATCCCGCTAGCGGGATCTACAATGAGCAGTTCTTC
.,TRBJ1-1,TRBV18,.,CASSPAGISRNTEAFF,TGTGCCAGCTCACCCGCAGGGATTAGTAGGAACACTGAAGCTTTCTTT
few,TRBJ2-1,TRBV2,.,CASSDPGHKIF,TGTGCCAGCAGTGACCCAGGGCATAAGATCTTC
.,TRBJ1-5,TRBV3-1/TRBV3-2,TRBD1,CASSPYWGQGVQPQHF,TGTGCCAGCAGCCCGTATTGGGGACAGGGGGTTCAGCCCCAGCATTTT
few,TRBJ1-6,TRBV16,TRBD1,CASSPEDRNSPLHF,TGTGCCAGCAGCCCAGAGGACAGGAATTCACCCCTCCACTTT
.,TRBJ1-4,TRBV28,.,CASSSNRDATNEKLFF,TGTGCCAGCAGTTCGAACAGGGATGCAACTAATGAAAAACTGTTTTTT
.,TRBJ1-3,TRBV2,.,CASIRGHTIYF,TGTGCCAGCATCCGGGGTCACACCATATATTTT
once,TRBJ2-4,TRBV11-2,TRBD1,CASSSTGTAKNIQYF,TGTGCCAGCAGCTCGACAGGGACCGCCAAAAACATTCAGTACTTC
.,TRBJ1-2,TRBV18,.,CASSHQAGEDGYTF,TGTGCCAGCTCACACCAAGCGGGAGAGGATGGCTACACCTTC
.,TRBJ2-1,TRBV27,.,CASSLMAGDYNEQFF,TGTGCCAGCAGTTTAATGGCAGGGGACTACAATGAGCAGTTCTTC
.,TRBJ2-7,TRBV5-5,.,CASTGSVGQYF,TGTGCCAGCACAGGTTCGGTAGGGCAGTACTTC
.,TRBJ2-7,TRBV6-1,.,CASSAYWGGPSSSYEQYF,TGTGCCAGCAGTGCCTACTGGGGGGGGCCGTCAAGCTCCTACGAGCAGTACTTC
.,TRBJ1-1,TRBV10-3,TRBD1,CAIRGQSMNTEAFF,TGTGCCATCAGGGGACAGTCTATGAACACTGAAGCTTTCTTT
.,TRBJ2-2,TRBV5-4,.,CASSKGRGGITTGELFF,TGTGCCAGCAGTAAAGGACGTGGCGGGATCACCACCGGGGAGCTGTTTTTT
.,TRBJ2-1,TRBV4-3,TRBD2,CASSPGTRINNEQFF,TGCGCCAGCAGCCCAGGGACTAGGATTAATAATGAGCAGTTCTTC
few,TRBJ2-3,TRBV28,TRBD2,CASSLTSGGQDTQYF,TGTGCCAGCAGTTTAACTAGCGGGGGACAGGATACGCAGTATTTT
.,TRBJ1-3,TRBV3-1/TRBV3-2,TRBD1,CASSQYRGPGNTIYF,TGTGCCAGCAGCCAGTACAGGGGGCCTGGAAACACCATATATTTT
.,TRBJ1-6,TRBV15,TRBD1,CATSRARDRPLHF,TGTGCCACCAGCAGAGCTCGGGACAGACCCCTCCACTTT
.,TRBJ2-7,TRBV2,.,CASSDATVSSYEQYF,TGTGCCAGCAGTGATGCGACAGTTTCCTCCTACGAGCAGTACTTC
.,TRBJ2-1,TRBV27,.,CASSFRQRHEQFF,TGTGCCAGCAGTTTTCGGCAGCGCCATGAGCAGTTCTTC
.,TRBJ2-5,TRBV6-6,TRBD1,CASSYPGQQETQYF,TGTGCCAGCAGTTACCCGGGACAGCAAGAGACCCAGTACTTC
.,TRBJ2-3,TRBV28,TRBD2,CASRTSGRRDTQYF,TGTGCCAGCCGGACTAGCGGGAGAAGAGATACGCAGTATTTT
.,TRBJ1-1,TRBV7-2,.,CASSFLPTGNTEAFF,TGTGCCAGCAGCTTTCTCCCGACAGGGAACACTGAAGCTTTCTTT
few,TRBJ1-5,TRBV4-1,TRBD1,CASSQGQGRGNQPQHF,TGCGCCAGCAGCCAGGGACAGGGACGCGGCAATCAGCCCCAGCATTTT
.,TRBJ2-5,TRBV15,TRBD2,CATQTSDGETQYF,TGTGCCACCCAGACTAGCGACGGGGAGACCCAGTACTTC
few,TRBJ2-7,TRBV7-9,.,CASSAGVALSYEQYF,TGTGCCAGCAGCGCAGGGGTAGCCCTCTCCTACGAGCAGTACTTC
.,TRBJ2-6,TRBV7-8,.,CASSPRGGKIPLEYGANVLTF,TGTGCCAGCAGCCCCCGGGGAGGTAAGATACCCCTCGAATATGGGGCCAACGTCCTGACTTTC
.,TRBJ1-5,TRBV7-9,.,CASSSQGSNQPQHF,TGTGCCAGCAGCTCTCAGGGGAGCAATCAGCCCCAGCATTTT
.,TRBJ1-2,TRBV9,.,CASSVGAGRDGYTF,TGTGCCAGCAGCGTAGGCGCAGGAAGAGATGGCTACACCTTC
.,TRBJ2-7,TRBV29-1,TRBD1,CSVRDSPYEQYF,TGCAGCGTACGGGACAGTCCCTACGAGCAGTACTTC
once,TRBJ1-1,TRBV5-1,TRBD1,CASSWVAGQGATEAFF,TGCGCCAGCAGCTGGGTGGCGGGACAGGGGGCCACTGAAGCTTTCTTT
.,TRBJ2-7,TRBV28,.,CASSLYGGEQYF,TGTGCCAGCAGTTTGTACGGGGGCGAGCAGTACTTC
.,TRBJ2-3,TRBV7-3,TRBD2,CASSLKAPGLAGVPTDTQYF,TGTGCCAGCAGCTTAAAGGCCCCGGGACTAGCGGGAGTCCCCACAGATACGCAGTATTTT